This is a list of T cell receptor beta chains from one sample in a study of cytomegalovirus exposure and HLA in healthy donors. Measured with immunoSEQ multiplex PCR; TCRdb has only the in-frame clones, and not every one. The sample contains some 110,000 clones, 80% to 90% of which appear only once. Sample: PBMCs. The receptors stem from a woman in her twenties or thirties in good health and CMV-seronegative. The CDR3 runs from the conserved cysteine through the conserved F or W. Expanded clones are given a class, and other clones once, few, many or no size at all.

J: TRBJ1-2
V: TRBV25-1
size: NA
CDR3: CASAGQGGGYTF

J: TRBJ1-1
V: TRBV21-1
size: few
CDR3: CASSKVLWGVNTEAFF

J: TRBJ2-7
V: TRBV7-9
size: NA
CDR3: CASSFLAGVSEQYF

J: TRBJ1-1
V: TRBV7-6
size: NA
CDR3: CASSSRLGVNTEAFF

J: TRBJ2-1
V: TRBV5-1
size: once
CDR3: CASSHVQGGNEQFF

J: TRBJ1-2
V: TRBV5-8
size: NA
CDR3: CASSLESEHYGYTF

J: TRBJ2-1
V: TRBV9
size: NA
CDR3: CASSVEGTLGGATSYNEQFF

J: TRBJ1-2
V: TRBV27
size: NA
CDR3: CASSPAGRGLGGYTF

J: TRBJ1-4
V: TRBV5-1
size: NA
CDR3: CASSPLGGDGEKLFF

J: TRBJ1-4
V: TRBV5-1
size: NA
CDR3: CASSLVVGEKLFF

J: TRBJ1-4
V: TRBV5-1
size: NA
CDR3: CASSTQQGVAEKLFF

J: TRBJ1-1
V: TRBV29-1
size: NA
CDR3: CSVDFGGLTEAFF

J: TRBJ2-7
V: TRBV6-1
size: NA
CDR3: CASSGLAGDYEQYF

J: TRBJ1-2
V: TRBV2
size: NA
CDR3: CASSEGAGYTF

J: TRBJ1-6
V: TRBV6-4
size: NA
CDR3: CASSEVEESPLHF

J: TRBJ2-1
V: TRBV6-1
size: few
CDR3: CASSVEAGSYNEQFF

J: TRBJ2-5
V: TRBV2
size: NA
CDR3: CASKQGASIGTQYF

J: TRBJ1-5
V: TRBV6-1
size: NA
CDR3: CASSERSQGTQPQHF

J: TRBJ2-7
V: TRBV30
size: NA
CDR3: CAWGDRLYEQYF

J: TRBJ1-5
V: TRBV19
size: NA
CDR3: CASSIPGQGAVGPQHF

J: TRBJ2-7
V: TRBV6-1
size: NA
CDR3: CASLSWSGAIYEQYF

J: TRBJ2-5
V: TRBV5-4
size: few
CDR3: CASSLGQGRETQYF

J: TRBJ2-1
V: TRBV7-9
size: NA
CDR3: CASTPRGSSYNEQFF

J: TRBJ2-1
V: TRBV11-1
size: few
CDR3: CASSFTLAGGRSSYNEQFF

J: TRBJ1-2
V: TRBV6-5
size: once
CDR3: CASSYSDLRVFAGYTF

J: TRBJ1-2
V: TRBV5-1
size: NA
CDR3: CASSLGQTGKGYTF

J: TRBJ1-1
V: TRBV19
size: NA
CDR3: CASRTALNTEAFF

J: TRBJ2-7
V: TRBV13
size: NA
CDR3: CASSHGTLPREQYF

J: TRBJ1-5
V: TRBV6-4
size: NA
CDR3: CASSGPSGVRAWPQHF